The 5 T cell receptor beta chains presented below share a single source sample, sequenced in a study of shared clonotypes between healthy human individuals. Naive CD8 cells lacked CD45RO, underwent positive selection for CCR7 and left out terminally differentiated effector memory CD45RA+ cells. Only in-frame clones appear in the TCRdb table, and some are missing; sequencing was by immunoSEQ multiplex PCR. The profile covers some 2.1 million clones, with approximately 94% appearing a single time and roughly 1% taken by the ten largest. The sequencing sample was made of naive CD8+ T cells sorted from blood. Every receptor here comes from a man aged 18 to 30 in good health.

This rearrangement joins TRBV27 to TRBJ2-1, with 9 bases that match TRBD2. V was clipped by 6 bases and J by 5 bases; unmatched bases: 5. CDR1 is MNHEY and CDR2 is SMNVEV in the germline V gene (reference sequence). The CDR3 spans 14 residues. In DNA, the CDR3 is TGTGCCAGCAGCGCGGGGGGGCCGGACAATGAGCAGTTCTTC. Translating gives CASSAGGPDNEQFF.

This chain uses TRBV7-2 with TRBJ1-1; TRBD1 is a possible D gene (6 bases). The CDR3 loop spans 13 amino acids. Trimming removed 6 bases at V and 1 base at J, with 9 bases between. Per the germline V gene, CDR1 is SGHTA and CDR2 is FQGNSA. CDR3 DNA: TGTGCCAGCAGGTCGGGACAGAACACTGAAGCTTTCTTT. This sequence encodes CASRSGQNTEAFF.

This sequence joins TRBV6-5 and TRBJ1-1; TRBD1 might be the D (5 bases). The CDR3 covers 13 residues. Trimming removed 7 bases at V and 1 base at J, with 10 bases between. Looked up from germline, CDR1 is MNHEY and CDR2 is SVGAGI. For the CDR3, the DNA is TGTGCCAGCACCGCCCAGGGGAACACTGAAGCTTTCTTT. It encodes CASTAQGNTEAFF.

The chain has TRBV27 and TRBJ2-7; TRBD1 might be the D (5 bases). The CDR3 spans 13 residues. V lost 1 base and J lost 3, with 7 bases in between. CDR1 is MNHEY, CDR2 SMNVEV, per germline (reference sequence). As DNA, the CDR3 is TGTGCCAGCAGTTTATACAGGAACTACGAGCAGTACTTC. Translating gives CASSLYRNYEQYF.

On this clone: Other DNA sequences in this sample translate to the same CDR3. V gene TRBV29-1 combines with J gene TRBJ2-1, with 8 bases aligning to TRBD2. There are 14 residues in the CDR3. J gave up 0 bases and V 2 bases, and 0 bases lay outside the gene matches. Germline V gives CDR1 SQVTM, CDR2 ANQGSEA. The CDR3 region is CSVELAGSYNEQFF. For the CDR3, the DNA is TGCAGCGTTGAACTAGCGGGCTCCTACAATGAGCAGTTCTTC.